A single sample is the source of the 14 T cell receptor beta chains below, sequenced in a study of identical twins. TCRdb redid the calling of the 5' RACE reads with MiXCR, one entry per CDR3 protein. The profile shows a few hundred thousand distinct CDR3 sequences, 12% to 15% of them singletons. Another study also made use of these data, one on yellow fever vaccine responses in identical twins.

The specimen sequenced was CD4+ T cells sorted from blood. The origin of the receptors is a woman aged 18-29 years in good health.

This clonotype has more than one count but fewer than ten. This chain uses TRBV6-1 with TRBJ2-2; D is uncertain. The germline V and J ends were trimmed by 6 bases and 1 base, with 9 bases remaining between them. Germline CDR1 and CDR2: MNHNS and SASEGT. The CDR3 spans 14 residues. Here the CDR3 DNA reads TGTGCCAGCAGCTCCTATGGGAACACCGGGGAGCTGTTTTTT. Protein product: CASSSYGNTGELFF.

In its sample, this clonotype was seen a few times. The chain combines TRBV4-2 with TRBJ2-1, with TRBD1 identical over 12 bases. CDR1 is LGHNA and CDR2 is YNFKEQ in the germline V gene. The CDR3 length is 18 residues. With 2 bases clipped from V and 5 bases from J, the junction kept 10 bases outside the gene matches. DNA for the CDR3: TGTGCCAGCAGCCAACCCGGGACAGGGGGCCTGGGGCACAATGAGCAGTTCTTC. As protein: CASSQPGTGGLGHNEQFF.

The chain carries TRBV20-1 and TRBJ1-1; D unclear. The CDR3 has 16 residues. V lost 2 bases and J 0 bases, leaving 16 bases between the germline ends. Germline V gene data show CDR1 as DFQATT and CDR2 as SNEGSKA (reference sequence). The CDR3 here is CSARPIVVQLNTEAFF. DNA for the CDR3: TGCAGTGCTAGACCGATAGTAGTTCAGTTGAACACTGAAGCTTTCTTT.

V usage is TRBV20-1 and J usage is TRBJ2-3; D is unresolved. V lost 4 bases and J 3 bases, leaving 11 bases between the germline ends. Germline CDR1 DFQATT, CDR2 SNEGSKA (reference sequence). The CDR3 has 13 amino acids. The CDR3 loop reads CSATRVGTDTQYF. CDR3 coding DNA: TGCAGTGCTACACGCGTCGGAACAGATACGCAGTATTTT.

This clonotype has a count of ten or more. The chain uses TRBV12-3 or TRBV12-4 and TRBJ2-2; TRBD2 aligns across 8 bases. After removal of 7 bases from V and 4 bases from J, the junction contained 5 bases not matched to a gene. The CDR3 has 14 residues. In nucleotides, the CDR3 is TGTGCCAGCAACCCCACTAGCGGCACCGGGGAGCTGTTTTTT. Translated, it gives CASNPTSGTGELFF.

This clonotype was counted at least ten times. J is TRBJ2-7 and V is TRBV5-8, with TRBD1 matching 8 bases. V was clipped by 1 base and J by 10 bases; unmatched bases: 4. CDR3 size: 12 residues. Germline lookup yields CDR1 SGHTS and CDR2 YDEGEE. The CDR3 DNA follows: TGTGCCAGCAGCTTGACAGGACAGGGACAGTACGTC. Translating it yields CASSLTGQGQYV.

The chain links TRBV2 to TRBJ2-7, with 8 bases matching TRBD1. V lost 6 bases to trimming and J lost 4 bases; unmatched junction nucleotides: 11. Germline-derived CDR1 and CDR2 are SNHLY and FYNNEI. CDR3 length: 15 amino acids. CDR3 sequence reads: CASSDEQGASYEQYF. In nucleotides, the CDR3 is TGTGCCAGCAGCGATGAGCAGGGGGCGTCGTACGAGCAGTACTTC.

This clonotype appeared many times. The chain recombines TRBV7-8 with TRBJ1-3; D is uncertain. Trimming removed 3 bases at V and 0 bases at J, with 9 bases between. This CDR3 has 15 amino acids. Germline CDR1 and CDR2: SGHVS and FQNEAQ. CDR3 amino acids: CASSFNEGSGNTIYF. The CDR3 DNA follows: TGTGCCAGCAGCTTTAACGAGGGCTCTGGAAACACCATATATTTT.

This chain links TRBV29-1 with TRBJ2-5; a possible D gene is TRBD1 (5 bases). The CDR3 has 14 residues. Trimming left V 3 bases short and J 1 base short, with 12 bases between. Germline V gives CDR1 SQVTM, CDR2 ANQGSEA. The CDR3: CSVDFGATQETQYF. In nucleotides, the CDR3 is TGCAGCGTTGATTTTGGGGCCACCCAAGAGACCCAGTACTTC.

This clonotype appeared many times. The V gene is TRBV6-5, the J gene TRBJ1-1; 7 nucleotides agree with TRBD1. This CDR3 comprises 14 residues. J gave up 1 base and V 4 bases, and 3 bases lay outside the gene matches. From germline, CDR1 is MNHEY and CDR2 SVGAGI. CDR3 bases: TGTGCCAGCAGTTCCACAGGGGCGAACACTGAAGCTTTCTTT. This sequence encodes CASSSTGANTEAFF.

The table lists this clonotype with a few counts. This chain joins TRBV11-2 and TRBJ2-1; 8 nucleotides agree with TRBD2. J lost 3 bases, V lost 2 bases, and 6 bases had no gene match. The CDR3 sequence is 16 residues long. CDR1 is SGHAT, CDR2 FQNNGV, per germline. The CDR3 is CASSLPAGDFYNEQFF. As DNA, the CDR3 is TGTGCCAGCAGCTTACCAGCGGGGGACTTCTACAATGAGCAGTTCTTC.

The V call is TRBV20-1, the J call TRBJ2-2; no definite D call. CDR1 is DFQATT, CDR2 SNEGSKA, per germline (reference sequence). The length of the CDR3 is 14 residues. Trimming cost V 3 bases and J 0 bases, with 8 bases left between them. CDR3 coding DNA: TGCAGTGCTAGCGGAAACGCGAACACCGGGGAGCTGTTTTTT. This sequence encodes CSASGNANTGELFF.

The chain uses TRBV4-1 and TRBJ2-3; D gene ambiguous. The CDR3 contains 15 residues. Trimming left V 1 base short and J 0 bases short, with 8 bases between. Per germline, CDR1 MGHRA and CDR2 YSYEKL. In DNA, the CDR3 is TGCGCCAGCAGCCAAGGGGTCTCTAGCACAGATACGCAGTATTTT. Its protein product is CASSQGVSSTDTQYF.

This clonotype was observed a handful of times. The rearrangement joins TRBV5-8 to TRBJ2-1, with a possible D match to TRBD1 (5 bases). Trimming removed 2 bases at V and 4 bases at J, with 10 bases between. CDR3 length: 14 residues. CDR1 and CDR2 from the germline V gene are SGHTS and YDEGEE. CDR3 coding DNA: TGTGCCAGCAGCTTCTACAGGCAGTACAATGAGCAGTTCTTC. Encoded protein: CASSFYRQYNEQFF.